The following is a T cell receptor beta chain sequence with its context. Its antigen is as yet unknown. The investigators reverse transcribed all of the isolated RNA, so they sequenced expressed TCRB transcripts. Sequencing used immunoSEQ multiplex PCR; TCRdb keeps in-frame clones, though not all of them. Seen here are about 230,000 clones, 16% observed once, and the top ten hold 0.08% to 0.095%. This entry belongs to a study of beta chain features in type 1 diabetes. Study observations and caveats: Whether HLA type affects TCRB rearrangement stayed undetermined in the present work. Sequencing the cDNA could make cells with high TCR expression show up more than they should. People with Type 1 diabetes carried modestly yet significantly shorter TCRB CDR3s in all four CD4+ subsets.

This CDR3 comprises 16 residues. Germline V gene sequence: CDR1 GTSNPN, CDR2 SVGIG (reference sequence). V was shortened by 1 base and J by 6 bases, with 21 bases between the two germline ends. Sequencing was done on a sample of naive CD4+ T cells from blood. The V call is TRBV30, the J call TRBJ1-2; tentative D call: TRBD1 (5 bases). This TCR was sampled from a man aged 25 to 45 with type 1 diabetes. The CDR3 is CAWSEGTPHLVDGYTF. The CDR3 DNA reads TGTGCCTGGAGTGAGGGGACTCCCCATTTGGTAGATGGCTACACCTTC.